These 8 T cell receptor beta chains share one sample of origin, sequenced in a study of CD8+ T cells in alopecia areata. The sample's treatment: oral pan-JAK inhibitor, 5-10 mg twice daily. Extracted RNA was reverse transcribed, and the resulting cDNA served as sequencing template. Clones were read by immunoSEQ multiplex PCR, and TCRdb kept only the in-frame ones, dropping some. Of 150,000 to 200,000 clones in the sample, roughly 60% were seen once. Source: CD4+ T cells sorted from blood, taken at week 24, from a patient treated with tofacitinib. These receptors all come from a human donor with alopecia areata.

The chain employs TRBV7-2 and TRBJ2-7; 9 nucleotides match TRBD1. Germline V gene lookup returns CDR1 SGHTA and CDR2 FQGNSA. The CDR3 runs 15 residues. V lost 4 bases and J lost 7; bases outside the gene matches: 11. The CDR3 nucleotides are TGTGCCAGCAGCTATGAAGGGACAGGGAGAGGTGAGCAGTACTTC. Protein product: CASSYEGTGRGEQYF.

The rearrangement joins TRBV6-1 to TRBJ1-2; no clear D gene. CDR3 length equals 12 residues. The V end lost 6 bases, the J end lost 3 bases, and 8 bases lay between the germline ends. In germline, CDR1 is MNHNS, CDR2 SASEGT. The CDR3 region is CASSDGYYGYTF. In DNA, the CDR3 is TGTGCCAGCAGCGACGGATACTATGGCTACACCTTC.

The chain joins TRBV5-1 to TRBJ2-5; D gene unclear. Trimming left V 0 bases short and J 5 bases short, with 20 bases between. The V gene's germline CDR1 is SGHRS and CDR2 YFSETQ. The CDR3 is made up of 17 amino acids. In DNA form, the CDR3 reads TGCGCCAGCAGCTTGGCCCCGTGGCAGGACGGTTTGGAGACCCAGTACTTC. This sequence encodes CASSLAPWQDGLETQYF. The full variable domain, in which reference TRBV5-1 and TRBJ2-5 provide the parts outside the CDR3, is KAGVTQTPRYLIKTRGQQVTLSCSPISGHRSVSWYQQTPGQGLQFLFEYFSETQRNKGNFPGRFSGRQFSNSRSEMNVSTLELGDSALYLCASSLAPWQDGLETQYFGPGTRLLVL.

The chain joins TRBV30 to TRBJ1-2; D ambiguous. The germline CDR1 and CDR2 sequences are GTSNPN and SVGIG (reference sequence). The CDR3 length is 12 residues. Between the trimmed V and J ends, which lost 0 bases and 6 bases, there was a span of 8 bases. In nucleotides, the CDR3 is TGTGCCTGGAGTGTAAGGGCAGATGGCTACACCTTC. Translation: CAWSVRADGYTF.

The CDR3 DNA reads as TGTGCCTGGAGTGGGCAACGACGGGGTGAAAAACTGTTTTTT. Its translation: CAWSGQRRGEKLFF. The chain joins TRBV30 to TRBJ1-4; D gene uncertain. There are 14 residues in the CDR3. Germline V CDR1 and CDR2: GTSNPN, SVGIG (reference sequence). V was cut by 1 base and J by 7 bases, with 13 bases left in between.

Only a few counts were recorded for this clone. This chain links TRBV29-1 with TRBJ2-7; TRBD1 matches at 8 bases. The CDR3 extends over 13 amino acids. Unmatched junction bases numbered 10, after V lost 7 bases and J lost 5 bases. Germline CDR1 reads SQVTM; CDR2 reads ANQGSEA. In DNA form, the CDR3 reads TGCAGCGACTCACAGGGGGGTAGGGACGAGCAGTACTTC. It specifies CSDSQGGRDEQYF.

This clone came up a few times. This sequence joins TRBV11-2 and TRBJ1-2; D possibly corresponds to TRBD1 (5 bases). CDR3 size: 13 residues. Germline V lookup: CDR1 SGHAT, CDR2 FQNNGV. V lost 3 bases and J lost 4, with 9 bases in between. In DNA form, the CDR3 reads TGTGCCAGCAGCTTCGACAGTCTCTATGGCTACACCTTC. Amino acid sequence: CASSFDSLYGYTF. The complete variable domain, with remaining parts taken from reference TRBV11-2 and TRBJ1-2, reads EAGVAQSPRYKIIEKRQSVAFWCNPISGHATLYWYQQILGQGPKLLIQFQNNGVVDDSQLPKDRFSAERLKGVDSTLKIQPAKLEDSAVYLCASSFDSLYGYTFGSGTRLTVV.

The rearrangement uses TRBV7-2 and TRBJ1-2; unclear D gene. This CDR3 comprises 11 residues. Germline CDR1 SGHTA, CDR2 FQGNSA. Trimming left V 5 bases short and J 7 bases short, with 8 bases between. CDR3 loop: CASSPSGGYTF. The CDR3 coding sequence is TGTGCCAGCAGCCCGTCGGGTGGCTACACCTTC.